This T cell receptor (beta chain) was profiled in a study of blood T cell repertoires in COVID-19. For the study at large: The cDNA or gDNA used as material had been derived from T cells, B-cell-depleted T cells, or PBMCs.

Sequencing used immunoSEQ multiplex PCR; TCRdb keeps in-frame clones, though not all of them. The sample holds roughly 52,000 clones, around 92% seen once. The source of this sequence is a human donor in a cohort sampled during active COVID-19. Source material: peripheral blood.

The CDR3 spells CASSDRGKTEAFF. The CDR3 nucleotides read TGTGCCAGCAGTGACAGGGGTAAGACTGAAGCTTTCTTT. The chain has TRBV6-1 and TRBJ1-1; tentative D call: TRBD1 (6 bases). The length of the CDR3 is 13 residues. V lost 3 bases to trimming and J lost 5 bases, with 10 bases between them. Germline V lookup: CDR1 MNHNS, CDR2 SASEGT.